This T cell receptor beta chain derives from a study of regulatory T cells in long-lasting Graves disease. Per germline, CDR1 KGHSH and CDR2 LQKENI. The CDR3 extends over 14 amino acids. The V gene end was trimmed by 4 bases and the J gene end by 7 bases; junction bases not matched to a gene: 7. Stated time point: persistent/refractory GD, antithyroid drugs over 5 years with positive TRAb. Extracted PBMC RNA gave rise to the TCR library. Arm-PCR of CDR3 regions with iRepertoire HTBI primers generated TCR beta libraries. MiXCR was run by TCRdb on the multiplex PCR reads, yielding one entry per CDR3 protein. The data hold hundreds of thousands of distinct CDR3 sequences, with around 20% observed a single time.

The source material was peripheral blood mononuclear cells (PBMCs), sampled when the disease was refractory, from a patient treated with antithyroid drugs. The rearrangement uses TRBV18 and TRBJ1-5; 7 nucleotides line up with TRBD1. This TCR was recovered from a female donor with Graves disease. The CDR3: CASSLTGDRQPQHF. DNA of the CDR3: TGTGCCAGCTCACTTACAGGGGATAGGCAGCCCCAGCATTTT. Based on the CDR3 plus reference TRBV18 and TRBJ1-5, the full variable domain is NAGVMQNPRHLVRRRGQEARLRCSPMKGHSHVYWYRQLPEEGLKFMVYLQKENIIDESGMPKERFSAEFPKEGPSILRIQQVVRGDSAAYFCASSLTGDRQPQHFGDGTRLSIL.